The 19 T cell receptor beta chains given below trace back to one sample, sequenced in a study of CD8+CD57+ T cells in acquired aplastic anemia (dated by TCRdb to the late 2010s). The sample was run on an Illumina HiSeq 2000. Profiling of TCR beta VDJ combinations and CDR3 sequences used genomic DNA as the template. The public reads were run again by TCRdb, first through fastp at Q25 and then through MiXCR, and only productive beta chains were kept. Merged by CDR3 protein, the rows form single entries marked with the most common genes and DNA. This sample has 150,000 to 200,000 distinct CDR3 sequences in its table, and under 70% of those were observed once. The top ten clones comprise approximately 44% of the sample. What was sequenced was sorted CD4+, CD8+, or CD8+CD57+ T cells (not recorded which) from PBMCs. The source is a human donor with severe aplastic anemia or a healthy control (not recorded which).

The DNA for the CDR3 is TGTGCCAGCAGCTTCCCCGGGAGGGGCCCTGGGGCCGGGGAGCTGTTTTTT. This translates into CASSFPGRGPGAGELFF. The V call is TRBV7-9, the J call TRBJ2-2; 8 positions match TRBD2. The CDR3 consists of 17 residues. From germline, CDR1 is SEHNR and CDR2 FQNEAQ (reference sequence). V lost 3 bases and J lost 6; bases outside the gene matches: 12.

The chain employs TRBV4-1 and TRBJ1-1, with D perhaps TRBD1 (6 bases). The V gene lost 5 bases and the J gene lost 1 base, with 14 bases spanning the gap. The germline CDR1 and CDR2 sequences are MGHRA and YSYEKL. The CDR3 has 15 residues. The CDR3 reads CASSSSWGANTEAFF. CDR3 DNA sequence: TGCGCCAGCAGCTCGTCTTGGGGGGCGAACACTGAAGCTTTCTTT.

CDR3 loop: CASREVYEQYF. In DNA, the CDR3 is TGTGCCAGCAGGGAGGTCTACGAGCAGTACTTC. The chain links TRBV2 to TRBJ2-7; D is perhaps TRBD2 (5 bases). Between the trimmed V and J ends, which lost 6 bases and 3 bases, there was a span of 6 bases. CDR1 and CDR2 (germline): SNHLY, FYNNEI. The CDR3 sequence is 11 residues long.

The CDR3 DNA is TGTGCCAGCAGCGTGGACAGCTTTTCACCCCTCCACTTT. This encodes CASSVDSFSPLHF. This sequence joins TRBV7-9 and TRBJ1-6, with TRBD1 as a possible D gene (6 bases). Germline CDR1 and CDR2: SEHNR and FQNEAQ (reference sequence). Trimming stripped 5 bases from V and 9 bases from J, with 11 bases between. The CDR3 extends over 13 amino acids.

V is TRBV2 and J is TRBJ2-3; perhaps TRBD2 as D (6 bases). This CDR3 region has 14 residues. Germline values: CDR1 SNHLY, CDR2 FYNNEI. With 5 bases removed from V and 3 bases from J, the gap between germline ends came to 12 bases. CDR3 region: CASSLWGETDTQYF. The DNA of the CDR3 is TGTGCCAGCAGTTTGTGGGGGGAAACAGATACGCAGTATTTT.

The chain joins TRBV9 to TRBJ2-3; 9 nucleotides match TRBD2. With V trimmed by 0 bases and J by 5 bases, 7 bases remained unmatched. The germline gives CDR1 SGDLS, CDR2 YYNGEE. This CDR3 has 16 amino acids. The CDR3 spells CASSVVGGGVRDTQYF. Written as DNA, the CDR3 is TGTGCCAGCAGCGTAGTTGGCGGGGGGGTCCGAGATACGCAGTATTTT.

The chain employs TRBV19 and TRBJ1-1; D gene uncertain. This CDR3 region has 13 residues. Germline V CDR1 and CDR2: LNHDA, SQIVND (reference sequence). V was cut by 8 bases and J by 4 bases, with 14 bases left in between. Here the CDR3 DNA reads TGTGCCAGTGCGCGGGGTGCGAGCACTGAAGCTTTCTTT. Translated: CASARGASTEAFF.

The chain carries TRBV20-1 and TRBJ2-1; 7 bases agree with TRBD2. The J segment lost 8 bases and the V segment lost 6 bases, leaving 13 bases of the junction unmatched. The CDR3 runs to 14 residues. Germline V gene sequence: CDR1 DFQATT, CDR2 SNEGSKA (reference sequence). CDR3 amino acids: CSATTSALIHEQFF. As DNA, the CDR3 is TGCAGTGCAACAACTAGCGCCCTTATTCATGAGCAGTTCTTC.

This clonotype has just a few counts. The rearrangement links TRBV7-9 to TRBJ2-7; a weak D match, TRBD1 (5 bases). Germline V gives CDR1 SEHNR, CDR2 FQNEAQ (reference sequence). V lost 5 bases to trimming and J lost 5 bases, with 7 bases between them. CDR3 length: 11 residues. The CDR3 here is CASSLGDEQYF. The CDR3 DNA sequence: TGTGCCAGCAGCCTAGGGGACGAGCAGTACTTC.

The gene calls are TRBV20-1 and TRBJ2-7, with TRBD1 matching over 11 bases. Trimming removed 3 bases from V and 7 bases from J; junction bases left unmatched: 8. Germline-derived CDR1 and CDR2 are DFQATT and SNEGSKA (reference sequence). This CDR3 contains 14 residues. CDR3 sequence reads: CSARIGTGGREQYF. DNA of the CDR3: TGCAGTGCTAGGATAGGGACAGGGGGAAGGGAGCAGTACTTC.

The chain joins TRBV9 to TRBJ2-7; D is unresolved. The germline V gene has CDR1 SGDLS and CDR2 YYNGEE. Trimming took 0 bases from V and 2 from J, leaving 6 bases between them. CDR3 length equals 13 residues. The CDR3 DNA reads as TGTGCCAGCAGCGTAGAACAACCCTACGAGCAGTACTTC. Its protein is CASSVEQPYEQYF.

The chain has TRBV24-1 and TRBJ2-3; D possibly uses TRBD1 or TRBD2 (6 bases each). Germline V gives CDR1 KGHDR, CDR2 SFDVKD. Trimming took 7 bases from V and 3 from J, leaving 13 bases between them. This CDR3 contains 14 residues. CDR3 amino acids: CATRPSGATDTQYF. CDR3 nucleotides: TGTGCCACCAGACCCTCGGGGGCAACAGATACGCAGTATTTT.

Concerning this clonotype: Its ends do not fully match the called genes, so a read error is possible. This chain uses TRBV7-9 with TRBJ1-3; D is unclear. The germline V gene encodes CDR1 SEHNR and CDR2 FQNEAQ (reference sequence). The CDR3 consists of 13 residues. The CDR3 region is CASSLGSGDTIYF. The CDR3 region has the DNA TGTGCCAGCAGCTTAGGCTCTGGAGACACCATATATTTT. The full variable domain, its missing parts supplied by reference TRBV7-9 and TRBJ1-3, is DTGVSQNPRHKITKRGQNVTFRCDPISEHNRLYWYRQTLGQGPEFLTYFQNEAQLEKSRLLSDRFSAERPKGSFSTLEIQRTEQGDSAMYLCASSLGSGDTIYFGEGSWLTVV.

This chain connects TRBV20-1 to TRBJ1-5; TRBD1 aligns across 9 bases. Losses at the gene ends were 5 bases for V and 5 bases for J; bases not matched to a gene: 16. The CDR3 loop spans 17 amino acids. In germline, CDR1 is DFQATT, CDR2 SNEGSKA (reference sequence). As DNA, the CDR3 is TGCAGTGCTTCAGAAGGGTCCCCGGGACAGGGTGATCAGCCCCAGCATTTT. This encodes CSASEGSPGQGDQPQHF.

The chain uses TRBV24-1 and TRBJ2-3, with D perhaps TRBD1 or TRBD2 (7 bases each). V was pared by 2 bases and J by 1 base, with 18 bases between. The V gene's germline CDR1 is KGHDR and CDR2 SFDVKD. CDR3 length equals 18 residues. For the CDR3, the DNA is TGTGCCACCAGTGATTCCCGACAGGGAGGGAGACGCACAGATACGCAGTATTTT. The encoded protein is CATSDSRQGGRRTDTQYF.

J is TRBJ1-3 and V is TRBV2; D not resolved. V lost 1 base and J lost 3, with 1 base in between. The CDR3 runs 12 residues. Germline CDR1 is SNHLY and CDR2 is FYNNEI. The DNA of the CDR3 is TGTGCCAGCAGTGAAGGTGGAAACACCATATATTTT. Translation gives CASSEGGNTIYF.

CDR3 amino acids: CSAYDLSGNTIYF. The CDR3 DNA is TGCAGTGCTTACGACTTGTCCGGGAACACCATATATTTT. The chain uses TRBV20-1 and TRBJ1-3; D not resolved. V lost 5 bases and J lost 7, with 15 bases in between. Germline V lookup: CDR1 DFQATT, CDR2 SNEGSKA (reference sequence). The CDR3 consists of 13 residues.

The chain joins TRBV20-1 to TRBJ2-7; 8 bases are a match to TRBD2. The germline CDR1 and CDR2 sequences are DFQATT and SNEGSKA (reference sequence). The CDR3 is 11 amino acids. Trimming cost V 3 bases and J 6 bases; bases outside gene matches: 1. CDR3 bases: TGCAGTGCTAGTGCGGGGGGCGAGCAGTACTTC. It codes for CSASAGGEQYF.

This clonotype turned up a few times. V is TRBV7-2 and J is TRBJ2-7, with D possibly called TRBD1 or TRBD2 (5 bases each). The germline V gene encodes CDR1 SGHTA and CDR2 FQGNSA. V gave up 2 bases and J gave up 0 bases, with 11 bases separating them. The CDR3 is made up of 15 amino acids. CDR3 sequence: CASSLTWGSSYEQYF. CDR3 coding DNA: TGTGCCAGCAGCTTAACTTGGGGGAGCTCCTACGAGCAGTACTTC.